The T cell receptor (beta chain) under discussion was sequenced for a study of OX40 agonist ivuxolimab in advanced cancers. V gave up 2 bases and J gave up 2 bases, with 11 bases separating them. This CDR3 has 14 residues. Germline V gene lookup returns CDR1 SGHRS and CDR2 YFSETQ. Only in-frame clones appear in the TCRdb table, and some are missing; sequencing was by immunoSEQ multiplex PCR. The profile shows approximately 47,000 clones, roughly 77% of them singletons. The clonotype comes from an adult with an advanced solid tumor such as melanoma, head and neck, liver or kidney cancer. The sequencing used CD4+ or CD8+ T cells sorted from blood, collected in a trial of the OX40 agonist ivuxolimab. The J gene is TRBJ2-7, the V gene TRBV5-1; tentatively, D is TRBD2 (6 bases). The DNA of the CDR3 is TGCGCCAGCAGCTTATATGGCGGGGCCTACGAGCAGTACTTC. Its protein is CASSLYGGAYEQYF.